This T cell receptor beta chain was sequenced for a study of lymphopenia after photon versus proton radiotherapy (dated by TCRdb to the late 2010s). Notes on the research overall: The study compared the immunological effects of photon versus proton radiation therapy in patients with gastrointestinal tumors who developed high-grade lymphopenia. A cohort of some 20 patients with gastrointestinal tumors who received either photon or proton therapy and subsequently developed lymphopenia was included. The goal of the study was to describe how the two radiation modalities differ in their effects on the immune system. What the work shows at the level of the full study, not this receptor alone: The survival association was examined only in patients who died, and the authors described better survival with proton therapy as a possibility, not as a demonstrated result. Proton-treated patients stayed relatively stable during treatment, while photon-treated patients lost naive T cells and TCR diversity and gained effector/memory populations. Across the cohort, among patients who died, a greater drop in TCR diversity after the nadir was inversely correlated with overall survival time. After the lymphocyte count nadir, photon-treated repertoires showed oligoclonal expansion, especially of CD8+ Temra cells, which drove the drop in diversity.

This clone came up a few times. Its cognate antigen has yet to be identified. One base away there is no much larger clone; base qualities are not given. The library relied on the immunoSEQ multiplex PCR assay. Deep sequencing of rearranged TCR beta loci, alongside multiparametric flow cytometry, was used to profile T cell repertoires. As stored in TCRdb, this immuneACCESS dataset retains in-frame rearrangements with V and J assigned. A fraction of the clones does not appear; measured against another copy, unresolved V genes explain less than half of the discrepancy, and the remainder lacks a known reason. The sample contains approximately 22,000 clones, about 85% of them found a single time. The ten largest clones represent over 15% of the sample. The CDR3 numbers 12 residues from cysteine through phenylalanine. Only the CDR3 DNA stays, 36 bases, in frame from base 1. Based on the germline V gene, the CDR1 and CDR2 sequences are SGHRS and YFSETQ. V and J lose 2 bases and 5 bases, and a span of 7 bases separates them.

The sequence was collected from a man between 60 and 70 years old with pancreatic cancer. The receptor chain draws on TRBV5-1 and TRBJ1-1; the D gene is not confidently resolved. The input for sequencing was peripheral blood, taken from a patient treated with photon-based radiotherapy. The CDR3 here reads CASSFSGTEAFF. The nucleotide sequence is TGCGCCAGCAGCTTCTCGGGGACTGAAGCTTTCTTT.